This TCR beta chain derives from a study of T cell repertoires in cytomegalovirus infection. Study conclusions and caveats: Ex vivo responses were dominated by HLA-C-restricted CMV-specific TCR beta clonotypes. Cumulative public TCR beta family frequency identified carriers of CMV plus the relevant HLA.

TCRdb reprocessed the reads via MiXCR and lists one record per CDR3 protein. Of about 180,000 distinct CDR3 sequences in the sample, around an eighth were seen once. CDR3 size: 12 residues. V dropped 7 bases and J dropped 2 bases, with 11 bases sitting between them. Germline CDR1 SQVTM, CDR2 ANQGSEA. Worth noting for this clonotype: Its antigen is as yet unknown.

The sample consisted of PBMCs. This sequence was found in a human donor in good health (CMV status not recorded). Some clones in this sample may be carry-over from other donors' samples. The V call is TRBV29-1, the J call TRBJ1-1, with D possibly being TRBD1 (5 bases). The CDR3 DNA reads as TGCAGCGGCGGGGGGGGTAACACTGAAGCTTTCTTT. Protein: CSGGGGNTEAFF.